This TCR beta chain stems from a study of blood T cell repertoires in COVID-19. On the study more broadly: There were acute and convalescent COVID-19 samples, and they came from the United States, Italy and Spain. Sources were T cells, B-cell-depleted T cells, or PBMCs; the material itself was cDNA or gDNA.

Profiled with immunoSEQ multiplex PCR; TCRdb holds only in-frame clones, not every one. The sample lists 50,000 or so clones, around 87% occurring once. The CDR3 covers 14 residues. Germline assignment: CDR1 KGHSH and CDR2 LQKENI. V was clipped by 3 bases and J by 5 bases; unmatched bases: 4. The sample consisted of peripheral blood. The receptor's source is a man aged 45-60 years with active COVID-19. This chain connects TRBV18 to TRBJ2-3, with 8 bases lining up with TRBD1. DNA of the CDR3: TGTGCCAGCTCACCCCGACAGGGGATAGATACGCAGTATTTT. This encodes CASSPRQGIDTQYF.